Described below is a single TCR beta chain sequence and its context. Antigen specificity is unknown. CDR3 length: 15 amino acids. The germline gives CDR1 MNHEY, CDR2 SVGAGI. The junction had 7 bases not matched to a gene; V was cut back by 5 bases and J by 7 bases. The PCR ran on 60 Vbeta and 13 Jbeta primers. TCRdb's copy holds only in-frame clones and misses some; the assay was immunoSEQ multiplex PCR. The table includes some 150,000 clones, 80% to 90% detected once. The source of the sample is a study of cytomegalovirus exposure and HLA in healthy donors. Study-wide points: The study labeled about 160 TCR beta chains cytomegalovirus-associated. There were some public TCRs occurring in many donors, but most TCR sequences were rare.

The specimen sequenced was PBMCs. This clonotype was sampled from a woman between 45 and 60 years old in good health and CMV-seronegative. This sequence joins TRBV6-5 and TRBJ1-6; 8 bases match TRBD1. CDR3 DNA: TGTGCCAGCAGTCCCAGGACAGGGATCAATTCACCCCTCCACTTT. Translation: CASSPRTGINSPLHF.